This is a list of T cell receptor beta chains from one sample in a study of cytotoxic CD8 clonotypes in ibrutinib-treated CLL. Sequencing used immunoSEQ multiplex PCR; TCRdb keeps in-frame clones, though not all of them. The sample carries 49,000 or so clones, around 53% recorded once. Source: PBMCs, taken after 12 months of ibrutinib treatment. These receptors were obtained from a human donor with chronic lymphocytic leukemia. Both conserved end residues are part of each CDR3. The order of the fields is V gene, J gene, clone size, D gene, CDR3 DNA, CDR3 protein. The D gene is left open where the match is weak. Clone size, where shown, is once, few, many, or a class for clones that have expanded.

TRBV11-2	TRBJ2-3	-	TRBD2	TGTGCCAGCAGCTTCGGGACTACCAATACGCAGTATTTT	CASSFGTTNTQYF
TRBV18	TRBJ1-1	once	-	TGTGCCAGCTCACCGGGCCTGCGGGTCAACACTGAAGCTTTCTTT	CASSPGLRVNTEAFF
TRBV5-1	TRBJ1-1	-	TRBD1	TGCGCCAGCAGCTTGGCCCCAGGGACAGGGAACATGAACACTGAAGCTTTCTTT	CASSLAPGTGNMNTEAFF
TRBV7-8	TRBJ2-7	-	TRBD1	TGTGCCAGCAGATTCGACAGGGGGGCGGGCGAGCAGTACTTC	CASRFDRGAGEQYF
TRBV18	TRBJ1-3	-	-	TGTGCCAGCTCACCCGTCGGAACTTCTGGAAACACCATATATTTT	CASSPVGTSGNTIYF
TRBV5-1	TRBJ1-6	-	-	TGCGCCAGCAGCTTTGAGACGGGCTATAATTCACCCCTCCACTTT	CASSFETGYNSPLHF
TRBV18	TRBJ1-5	-	TRBD1	TGTGCCAGCTCACCTGGACAGGCCCATCAGCCCCAGCATTTT	CASSPGQAHQPQHF
TRBV9	TRBJ2-2	-	-	TGTGCCAGCAGCGGAACTTCCTTTGGGGGGAACACCGGGGAGCTGTTTTTT	CASSGTSFGGNTGELFF
TRBV28	TRBJ1-1	-	-	TGTGCCAGCAGTTTATCCCATAGACAGAACACTGAAGCTTTCTTT	CASSLSHRQNTEAFF
TRBV28	TRBJ2-2	once	-	TGTGCCAGCAGTTTTCCGGGGGACACCGGGGAGCTGTTTTTT	CASSFPGDTGELFF
TRBV25-1	TRBJ1-1	many	-	TGTGCCAGCAGTGAGGGGGTACGTACTGAAGCTTTCTTT	CASSEGVRTEAFF
TRBV2	TRBJ1-2	-	-	TGTGCCAGCAGTCGGACGGGAAACTATGGCTACACCTTC	CASSRTGNYGYTF
TRBV29-1	TRBJ1-5	-	-	TGCAGCGCGATATTTCATAGCAATCAGCCCCAGCATTTT	CSAIFHSNQPQHF
TRBV28	TRBJ2-2	-	-	TGTGCCAGCGTGAGCGGGCGCATCACCGGGGAGCTGTTTTTT	CASVSGRITGELFF
TRBV5-6	TRBJ1-1	-	-	TGTGCCAGCAGCCTCACTATGGGCACTGAAGCTTTCTTT	CASSLTMGTEAFF
TRBV4-1	TRBJ2-7	-	-	TGCGCCAGCAGCCAAGACAGGGTCTACGAGCAGTACTTC	CASSQDRVYEQYF
TRBV14	TRBJ2-1	few	-	TGTGCCAGCAGCCAAGATTGGGGCTATGAGCAGTTCTTC	CASSQDWGYEQFF
TRBV7-6	TRBJ2-5	-	TRBD2	TGTGCCAGCTGCAGACTAGCGGGAGTCAGGGAGACCCAGTACTTC	CASCRLAGVRETQYF
TRBV27	TRBJ2-7	-	-	TGTGCCAGCAGTTTATCGGGCGGTTCCTACGAGCAGTACTTC	CASSLSGGSYEQYF
TRBV28	TRBJ2-7	-	TRBD1	TGTGCCAGCAGTATCCCGGGACAGGGGGGCGAGCAGTACTTC	CASSIPGQGGEQYF
TRBV7-9	TRBJ2-1	-	-	-	CASSSSDRGRFAGEQFF
TRBV5-8	TRBJ2-6	once	-	TGTGCCAGCAGCTTGGAGGGGCAGAATTTCAACGTCCTGACTTTC	CASSLEGQNFNVLTF
TRBV28	TRBJ2-4	-	TRBD2	TGTGCCAGCAGGGGGAGGGCTGTAGCCAAAAACATTCAGTACTTC	CASRGRAVAKNIQYF
TRBV7-2	TRBJ2-5	once	-	TGTGCCAGCGCCCCGGGCCTAGCACCAGAGGAGACCCAGTACTTC	CASAPGLAPEETQYF
TRBV1	TRBJ2-1	-	-	TGCACCAGCAGTCGACCGGGACGGAAAACCTCCAGCTCCTACAATGAGCAGTTCTTC	CTSSRPGRKTSSSYNEQFF
TRBV29-1	TRBJ2-5	-	TRBD2	TGCAGCGCGCGGGGTGGGAGGGGAGAGACCCAGTACTTC	CSARGGRGETQYF
TRBV27	TRBJ2-7	many	TRBD2	TGTGCCAGCAGTTTATCCGGAGGTTCGGGGGGCGAGCAGTACTTC	CASSLSGGSGGEQYF
TRBV5-6	TRBJ2-6	-	-	TGTGCCAGCAGCTTCACGTCACAGGCTTCTGGGGCCAACGTCCTGACTTTC	CASSFTSQASGANVLTF
TRBV15	TRBJ1-1	-	-	TGTGCCACCAGCAGAGAGAGGGGGTACACTGAAGCTTTCTTT	CATSRERGYTEAFF
TRBV4-1	TRBJ1-2	once	TRBD1	TGCGCCAGCAGCAACGCGGACAGGGTGTTTGGCTACACCTTC	CASSNADRVFGYTF
TRBV5-6	TRBJ1-1	-	-	TGTGCCAGCAGCCCGGGGGCGACTGAAGCTTTCTTT	CASSPGATEAFF
TRBV9	TRBJ1-3	-	TRBD1	TGTGCCAGCAGGACAGGGGTTCCAAGCTCTGGAAACACCATATATTTT	CASRTGVPSSGNTIYF
TRBV18	TRBJ2-1	-	-	TGTGCCAGCTCACCACCGGGACCGCAATCGGATGAGCAGTTCTTC	CASSPPGPQSDEQFF
TRBV28	TRBJ1-2	many	-	TGTGCCAGCAAACGGAAACCAGCCACTTCTGGCTACACCTTC	CASKRKPATSGYTF
TRBV30	TRBJ1-5	-	TRBD1	TGTGCCTGGAGTCCCCAAACGACAGGGTTAGACCAGCCCCAGCATTTT	CAWSPQTTGLDQPQHF
TRBV25-1	TRBJ2-1	-	-	TGTGCCAGCAGTGAATCTGGCGGAAGCTCCTACAATGAGCAGTTCTTC	CASSESGGSSYNEQFF
TRBV28	TRBJ1-5	few	-	TGTGCCAGCACCCAAGGTGGATTCGGCAATCAGCCCCAGCATTTT	CASTQGGFGNQPQHF
TRBV7-8	TRBJ2-7	few	TRBD1	TGTGCTAGTCGACCGGGACAGGGTGTGTACGAGCAGTACTTC	CASRPGQGVYEQYF
TRBV28	TRBJ2-7	once	-	TGTGCCAGCAGACCCCCGGGGGCCTCCCTACGAGGGCAGTACTTC	CASRPPGASLRGQYF
TRBV5-4	TRBJ2-3	-	TRBD1	TGTGCCAGCAGCTTGGACAGGGGGCTAACAGATACGCAGTATTTT	CASSLDRGLTDTQYF